One and the same sample provided the 8 T cell receptor beta chains below, sequenced in a study of blood T cell repertoires in COVID-19. TCRdb's copy holds only in-frame clones and misses some; the assay was immunoSEQ multiplex PCR. The repertoire consists of about 150,000 clones, with just under 80% occurring once and the leading ten covering about 14%. What was sequenced was peripheral blood. The receptors come from an elderly woman with acute or convalescent COVID-19.

The chain recombines TRBV6-5 with TRBJ1-1, with 10 bases identical to TRBD1. There are 13 residues in the CDR3. The J segment lost 7 bases and the V segment lost 6 bases, leaving 5 bases of the junction unmatched. CDR1 is MNHEY, CDR2 SVGAGI, per germline. CDR3 bases: TGTGCCAGCAGACTCCGGGACAGGGGTGAAGCTTTCTTT. It codes for CASRLRDRGEAFF.

This sequence joins TRBV7-3 and TRBJ2-2; 7 nucleotides align to TRBD2. Trimming cost V 0 bases and J 4 bases; bases outside gene matches: 5. CDR1 SGHTA and CDR2 FQGTGA come from the germline V gene. The CDR3 consists of 16 residues. The CDR3 is CASSLTGTTRTGELFF. DNA for the CDR3: TGTGCCAGCAGCTTAACCGGGACTACCCGCACCGGGGAGCTGTTTTTT. The variable domain in full, with the rest retrieved from reference TRBV7-3 and TRBJ2-2, is GAGVSQTPSNKVTEKGKYVELRCDPISGHTALYWYRQSLGQGPEFLIYFQGTGAADDSGLPNDRFFAVRPEGSVSTLKIQRTERGDSAVYLCASSLTGTTRTGELFFGEGSRLTVL.

The chain uses TRBV19 and TRBJ1-1, with 7 positions matching TRBD1. CDR3 size: 14 residues. The trim removed 11 bases at V and 11 bases at J, leaving 20 bases unmatched. The germline V gene has CDR1 LNHDA and CDR2 SQIVND (reference sequence). The CDR3 reads CASGQPKLHPVAFF. Here the CDR3 DNA reads TGTGCCTCGGGACAGCCGAAATTACATCCGGTCGCTTTCTTT.

The V call is TRBV5-1, the J call TRBJ1-2; D is undetermined. Trimming removed 5 bases from V and 7 bases from J, with 18 bases in between. This CDR3 region has 14 residues. Germline lookup yields CDR1 SGHRS and CDR2 YFSETQ. CDR3 DNA sequence: TGCGCCAGCAGAGTGAGCGGGGTTGGAGGTGGCTACACCTTC. Translation: CASRVSGVGGGYTF.

The chain has TRBV28 and TRBJ1-5; 7 bases are shared with TRBD1. Trimming cost V 6 bases and J 1 base; bases outside gene matches: 6. From germline, CDR1 is MDHEN and CDR2 SYDVKM. This CDR3 comprises 15 residues. DNA of the CDR3: TGTGCCAGCAGAACAGGGGTGCGGAGCAATCAGCCCCAGCATTTT. Its translation is CASRTGVRSNQPQHF.

This sequence joins TRBV19 and TRBJ1-5, with TRBD1 matching 8 bases. CDR3 size: 15 residues. Per germline, CDR1 LNHDA and CDR2 SQIVND (reference sequence). Trimming cost V 8 bases and J 1 base; bases outside gene matches: 7. In nucleotides, the CDR3 is TGTGCCAGTCTCAGACAGGGGTCGAGCAATCAGCCCCAGCATTTT. Translating it yields CASLRQGSSNQPQHF.

This CDR3 reads CATKTGINEKLFF. CDR3 nucleotide sequence: TGTGCCACCAAGACAGGGATCAATGAAAAACTGTTTTTT. The chain recombines TRBV15 with TRBJ1-4; TRBD1 agrees at 7 bases. The CDR3 has 13 residues. Trimming cost V 7 bases and J 5 bases; bases outside gene matches: 4. The V gene's germline CDR1 is LNHNV and CDR2 YYDKDF (reference sequence).

The CDR3 DNA reads TGTGCCTGGAGTGTAGGACAGGGGCCCCCATCGGGGCGGGCACCCCTCCACTTT. This sequence encodes CAWSVGQGPPSGRAPLHF. The rearrangement uses TRBV30 and TRBJ1-6, with 9 bases that match TRBD1. This CDR3 is built from 18 residues. The trim removed 0 bases at V and 11 bases at J, leaving 17 bases unmatched. Germline V lookup: CDR1 GTSNPN, CDR2 SVGIG (reference sequence).